This TCR beta chain appears in the sequencing data of a study of T cell repertoires in cytomegalovirus infection. Study-wide context: Selection of CMV epitopes for the study included recently identified HLA-C-restricted and well-studied HLA-B-restricted ones. Both a matching HLA type and CMV infection were indicated by public TCR beta signatures. Study observations and caveats: Individuals carrying CMV plus the relevant HLA were identified by cumulative frequency of public TCR beta families. HLA-C-restricted CMV-specific TCR beta clonotypes were dominant in the ex vivo response.

In the case of this clonotype: Its cognate antigen is unknown.

The CDR3 length is 11 residues. With 6 bases removed from V and 6 bases from J, the gap between germline ends came to 6 bases. TCRdb re-called the reads with MiXCR, one entry per CDR3 protein. The sample records 300,000 to 400,000 distinct CDR3 sequences, around 29% being singletons. The TCR originated in a human donor in good health (CMV status not recorded). Some clones in this sample may be carry-over from other donors' samples. The chain employs TRBV12-3 or TRBV12-4 and TRBJ1-3; the D is unclear. Material: cultured PBMCs, obtained from culture after CMV antigen stimulation. This CDR3 reads CASRVTNTIYF. The CDR3 DNA follows: TGTGCCAGCAGAGTCACAAACACCATATATTTT.